The T cell receptor beta chain described here comes from a study of T cells in Graves' hyperthyroidism and ophthalmopathy. Subjects aged 18 to 65 presented with newly diagnosed hyperthyroidism of less than 2 months' duration. Exclusion criteria comprised uncontrolled infection, other autoimmune disease, pregnancy or lactation. Notes on this clonotype: What it recognizes is unknown.

TCR beta CDR3 regions were amplified from RNA. The HTBI primer set served for first-round RT-PCR of the TCR CDR3. TCRdb re-analysed the multiplex PCR reads in MiXCR, keeping a single row per CDR3 protein. Altogether roughly 570,000 distinct CDR3 sequences are present, 15% to 19% being singletons, with the ten largest covering roughly 7.3%. Study outcomes and limitations: In validation, the model predicted ophthalmopathy. These predictions came a median 6.5 months before onset.

The receptor comes from a woman younger than 45 with Graves' hyperthyroidism. The sequencing sample was made of blood.

DNA for the CDR3: TGTGCCAGCAGCGTGCAGGGTTACGAGCAGTACTTC. Its translation is CASSVQGYEQYF. The J gene is TRBJ2-7, the V gene TRBV5-5, with TRBD1 as a possible D gene (5 bases). V lost 4 bases, J lost 4 bases, and 9 bases lay in between. Germline V gene sequence: CDR1 SGHKS, CDR2 YYEKEE (reference sequence). CDR3 length: 12 amino acids.